A selection of T cell receptor beta chains follows, all from one sample in a study of blood T cell repertoires in COVID-19. Profiled with immunoSEQ multiplex PCR; TCRdb holds only in-frame clones, not every one. The sample contains under 200,000 clones, about 90% of which appear only once. The specimen was PBMCs or T cells enriched from blood (not recorded which). The receptor source for this set is a woman aged 45-59 years who had recovered from COVID-19. Both conserved end residues are part of each CDR3. Fields, in order: V gene, J gene, D gene, CDR3 length, clone size, CDR3 DNA, CDR3 protein. D genes are given only for firm matches. Expanded clones get a size class; other rows say once, few or many, or leave the size out.

TRBV12-1	TRBJ1-2	NA	15	NA	TGTGCCAGCACCTTATCCCCACAGGGGTACTATGGCTACACCTTC	CASTLSPQGYYGYTF
TRBV2	TRBJ1-6	TRBD1	17	NA	TGTGCCAGCAGTGAGTCCCACGGGACAGGTTATAATTCACCCCTCCACTTT	CASSESHGTGYNSPLHF
TRBV19	TRBJ1-6	TRBD1	14	few	TGTGCCAGTAGGCAGACAGGGGACCGTTCACCCCTCCACTTT	CASRQTGDRSPLHF
TRBV13	TRBJ2-4	TRBD1	16	NA	TGTGCCAGCAGCTCCGGCTCAACAGGGGGCGGAAACATTCAGTACTTC	CASSSGSTGGGNIQYF
TRBV4-1	TRBJ1-4	TRBD1	17	NA	TGCGCCAGCAGCCACTTCACAACAGGGGTTTCTAATGAAAAACTGTTTTTT	CASSHFTTGVSNEKLFF
TRBV11-2	TRBJ2-7	TRBD1	12	NA	TGTGCCAGCAGCCGACAGGGTTACGAGCAGTACTTC	CASSRQGYEQYF
TRBV6-5	TRBJ1-6	TRBD1	14	NA	TGTGCCAGCGCCGACGGGACAGATAATTCACCCCTCCACTTT	CASADGTDNSPLHF
TRBV9	TRBJ1-1	TRBD1	16	NA	TGTGCCAGCAGCGTAGATCTGGGACAGAGGAACACTGAAGCTTTCTTT	CASSVDLGQRNTEAFF
TRBV27	TRBJ2-3	NA	13	NA	TGTGCCAGCAGTTCCCTCAGCACAGATACGCAGTATTTT	CASSSLSTDTQYF
TRBV19	TRBJ2-3	NA	15	NA	TGTGCCAGTAGTATGGGGGCTAGCCGAGCAGATACGCAGTATTTT	CASSMGASRADTQYF
TRBV7-2	TRBJ1-2	TRBD1	16	NA	TGTGCCAGCAGCCCTCGCGGGACAGGGGGTTTTGATGGCTACACCTTC	CASSPRGTGGFDGYTF
TRBV2	TRBJ2-3	NA	13	NA	TGTGCCAGCAGTGGAGGGGGGGAAGATACGCAGTATTTT	CASSGGGEDTQYF
TRBV29-1	TRBJ2-1	TRBD2	13	once	TGCAGCGCCGCCGGGACTAGCGGGGGTCCGGTGTTCTTC	CSAAGTSGGPVFF
TRBV5-1	TRBJ2-1	TRBD2	15	NA	TGCGCCAGCAGTCATAGCGGGGGGATCTACAATGAGCAGTTCTTC	CASSHSGGIYNEQFF
TRBV5-5	TRBJ1-6	TRBD1	16	NA	TGTGCCAGCAGTTTGGGGGACAGGTCGAATAATTCACCCCTCCACTTT	CASSLGDRSNNSPLHF
TRBV9	TRBJ2-1	TRBD2	14	NA	TGTGCCAGCAGCGACGGGAGGGCCCTAGGTGAGCAGTTCTTC	CASSDGRALGEQFF
TRBV15	TRBJ2-7	TRBD1	15	NA	TGTGCCACCAGCAGCGGCAGGGGGCTCTCCTACGAGCAGTACTTC	CATSSGRGLSYEQYF
TRBV4-1	TRBJ2-1	TRBD2	18	once	TGCGCCAGCAGCCGGGCGCGAGCGAGCGGGAGCTCCTACAATGAGCAGTTCTTC	CASSRARASGSSYNEQFF
TRBV24-1	TRBJ2-7	TRBD1	16	once	TGTGCCACCAGTGATTTCGGACAGGGGGGTGAGTACGAGCAGTACTTC	CATSDFGQGGEYEQYF
TRBV7-2	TRBJ2-2	TRBD2	18	few	TGTGCCAGCAGCTCTAAACCTTTAGCGGGCTCGAACACCGGGGAGCTGTTTTTT	CASSSKPLAGSNTGELFF
TRBV19	TRBJ2-1	TRBD2	15	NA	TGTGCCAGTTTCACGGGACTAGCGGGATCGGATGAGCAGTTCTTC	CASFTGLAGSDEQFF
TRBV25-1	TRBJ1-5	TRBD1	16	few	TGTGCCAGCAGCCCGGACAGGGAAGGCTTTAATCAGCCCCAGCATTTT	CASSPDREGFNQPQHF
TRBV21-1	TRBJ1-4	NA	12	NA	TGTGCCAGCAGCCCTCGTCCGGAAAAACTGTTTTTT	CASSPRPEKLFF
TRBV29-1	TRBJ2-7	TRBD2	13	NA	TGCAGCGCTAGGACTAGCGGAACCTACGAGCAGTACTTC	CSARTSGTYEQYF
TRBV20-1	TRBJ2-1	TRBD2	17	NA	TGCAGTGCTAGTTATAGGGGACTAGCGGTTTCCTACAATGAGCAGTTCTTC	CSASYRGLAVSYNEQFF
TRBV28	TRBJ1-1	TRBD1	14	NA	TGTGCCAGCAGTCCCCGACAGGGGAACACTGAAGCTTTCTTT	CASSPRQGNTEAFF
TRBV24-1	TRBJ1-6	TRBD1	18	NA	TGTGCCACCAGTGATAAGGGGACAGGGAGGTTTAGTAATTCACCCCTCCACTTT	CATSDKGTGRFSNSPLHF
TRBV19	TRBJ2-1	NA	15	NA	TGTGCCAGTAGTATAGTGCGGGGACCCTACAATGAGCAGTTCTTC	CASSIVRGPYNEQFF
TRBV18	TRBJ2-7	TRBD1	18	NA	TGTGCCAGCTCACCGCAGAGTCCAACTGGGACAGGGGGCTACGAGCAGTACTTC	CASSPQSPTGTGGYEQYF
TRBV30	TRBJ2-3	TRBD1	15	NA	TGTGCCTGGGACAGGGGGCAGGGGGTCACAGATACGCAGTATTTT	CAWDRGQGVTDTQYF
TRBV5-1	TRBJ2-3	TRBD2	18	NA	TGCGCCAGCAGCTTGTGGGGGTCTAGCGGGGCTAGCACAGATACGCAGTATTTT	CASSLWGSSGASTDTQYF
TRBV27	TRBJ1-2	TRBD1	14	NA	TGTGCCAGCAGTTTAAAGGGGGCAAACTCTGGCTACACCTTC	CASSLKGANSGYTF
TRBV27	TRBJ2-5	TRBD2	18	NA	TGTGCCAGCAGTCCCCTCTCCGGGACTAGCGGGAAGAAAGAGACCCAGTACTTC	CASSPLSGTSGKKETQYF
TRBV7-9	TRBJ1-5	NA	15	NA	TGTGCCAGCAGCACGTCCGGCGGCGATAATCAGCCCCAGCATTTT	CASSTSGGDNQPQHF
TRBV24-1	TRBJ1-1	NA	13	NA	TGTGCCACTAATACAGGGAGGGACACTGAAGCTTTCTTT	CATNTGRDTEAFF
TRBV29-1	TRBJ1-4	TRBD1	13	NA	TGCAGCGCCTCGACAGGGAAGAATGAAAAACTGTTTTTT	CSASTGKNEKLFF
TRBV25-1	TRBJ1-1	TRBD1	13	NA	TGTGCCAGCGAGGGGACAGGTTTCACAGGGGCTTTCTTT	CASEGTGFTGAFF
TRBV5-4	TRBJ1-2	TRBD1	14	NA	TGTGCCAGCAGCTTGCGGGACAGGGTAGGTGGCTACACCTTC	CASSLRDRVGGYTF
TRBV20-1	TRBJ1-3	NA	13	NA	TGCAGTGCTAGTCTGACAACTGGAAACACCATATATTTT	CSASLTTGNTIYF
TRBV5-4	TRBJ2-5	TRBD2	15	NA	TGTGCCAGCAGCCCGGGGGGGGAGAGGACGGAGACCCAGTACTTC	CASSPGGERTETQYF
TRBV28	TRBJ1-4	TRBD1	15	NA	TGTGCCAGCAGTTTACCTGGACAGGGTGATGAAAAACTGTTTTTT	CASSLPGQGDEKLFF
TRBV5-1	TRBJ2-1	NA	13	few	TGCGCCAGCACCGCAACCGGGGGTAATGAGCAGTTCTTC	CASTATGGNEQFF
TRBV19	TRBJ1-2	NA	12	NA	TGTGCCAGTAGTATACGGCAGGGCGGCTACACCTTC	CASSIRQGGYTF
TRBV4-2	TRBJ2-7	NA	17	NA	TGTGCCAGCAGCCAAGCCGGCGGAGGCCCCCTTGTTTACGAGCAGTACTTC	CASSQAGGGPLVYEQYF
TRBV7-3	TRBJ1-2	TRBD1	13	NA	TGTGCCAGCCGTGCGACAGGGGAGAGTGGCTACACCTTC	CASRATGESGYTF
TRBV30	TRBJ2-7	TRBD1	12	NA	TGTGCCTGGGAGTGGGGACAGAGCGAGCAGTACTTC	CAWEWGQSEQYF
TRBV27	TRBJ1-5	NA	14	few	TGTGCCAGCTCTCTGGGCAGGTGGAATCAGCCCCAGCATTTT	CASSLGRWNQPQHF
TRBV6-5	TRBJ2-2	TRBD2	16	NA	TGTGCCAGCAGTTCCCGCTTTAGCGGGAGTGCCGGGGAGCTGTTTTTT	CASSSRFSGSAGELFF
TRBV5-4	TRBJ2-1	NA	14	once	TGTGCCAGCAGTCCAAAGGGGTGGGGTAATGAGCAGTTCTTC	CASSPKGWGNEQFF
TRBV19	TRBJ1-5	NA	15	NA	TGTGCCAGTAGTATACCCCGCAGGGTGAATCAGCCCCAGCATTTT	CASSIPRRVNQPQHF
TRBV19	TRBJ1-2	TRBD1	12	NA	TGTGCCGGTTCGACAGGGCTAAGTGGCTACACCTTC	CAGSTGLSGYTF
TRBV21-1	TRBJ1-5	NA	14	NA	TGTGCCAGCAGCAAAGGGTCGGTCGGGCAGCCCCAGCATTTT	CASSKGSVGQPQHF
TRBV12-2	TRBJ2-1	NA	15	NA	TGTGCAAGTCGCTCTAGGGGACAGGGACTCAATGAGCAGTTCTTC	CASRSRGQGLNEQFF
TRBV30	TRBJ2-1	NA	14	NA	TGTGCCTGGAGTGAACCAGGCCCCTACAATGAGCAGTTCTTC	CAWSEPGPYNEQFF
TRBV27	TRBJ2-1	TRBD1	15	NA	TGTGCCAGCAGTTTCGACAGGGAAAGCTACAATGAGCAGTTCTTC	CASSFDRESYNEQFF
TRBV28	TRBJ2-7	TRBD2	16	NA	TGTGCCACCGCCCGAGGGACTAGCGGCCCTAACAACGAGCAGTACTTC	CATARGTSGPNNEQYF
TRBV29-1	TRBJ2-7	NA	13	NA	TGCAGCGTTAGTTTGGCTAGCTTCTCCGAGCAGTACTTC	CSVSLASFSEQYF